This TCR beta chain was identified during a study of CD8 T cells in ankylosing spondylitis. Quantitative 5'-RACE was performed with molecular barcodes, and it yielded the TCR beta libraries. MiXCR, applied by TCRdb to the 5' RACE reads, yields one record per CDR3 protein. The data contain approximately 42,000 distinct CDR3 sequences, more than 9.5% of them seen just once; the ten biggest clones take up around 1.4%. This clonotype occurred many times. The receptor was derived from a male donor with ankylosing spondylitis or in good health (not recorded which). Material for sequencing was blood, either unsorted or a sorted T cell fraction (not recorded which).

The CDR3 loop reads CASSLGSSALASYNEQFF. The CDR3 DNA is TGCGCCAGCAGCTTGGGTAGTTCGGCGTTGGCCTCGTACAATGAGCAGTTCTTC. The chain joins TRBV5-1 to TRBJ2-1; D not certain. The CDR3 has 18 residues. The V gene's germline CDR1 is SGHRS and CDR2 YFSETQ. The V and J ends lost 0 bases and 4 bases respectively, with 20 bases between them.